Listed below are T cell receptor beta chains from one sample, sequenced in a study of identical twins. TCRdb re-called the 5' RACE reads through MiXCR, storing one row per CDR3 protein. This table has about 480,000 distinct CDR3 sequences, 13% to 15% appearing once. These same data were also listed under a study on yellow fever vaccine responses in identical twins.

Sequencing was carried out using CD4+ T cells sorted from blood. The source of these receptors is a woman aged 18-30 years in good health. Both conserved end residues are part of each CDR3. A D gene is named only where the DNA matches it firmly. A clone size is listed for some rows: how often the clone was seen (once, few, many), or a class if it is expanded.

d_call j_call clone_size v_call cdr3_aa cdr3_nt
. TRBJ2-1 . TRBV20-1 CSARPGGPYNEQFF TGCAGTGCTAGACCCGGGGGGCCCTACAATGAGCAGTTCTTC
. TRBJ2-1 few TRBV20-1 CSARAFDRKSVYEQFF TGCAGTGCTAGAGCTTTTGACCGCAAAAGTGTCTATGAGCAGTTCTTC
TRBD1 TRBJ2-3 . TRBV6-4 CASSRDSASTDTQYF TGTGCCAGCAGTCGGGACAGTGCTAGCACAGATACGCAGTATTTT
. TRBJ2-7 . TRBV7-2 CASRYNYEQYF TGTGCCAGCAGGTATAATTACGAGCAGTACTTC
. TRBJ1-6 few TRBV4-3 CASSQVDRNSPLHF TGCGCCAGCAGCCAAGTGGACAGAAATTCACCCCTCCACTTT
TRBD1 TRBJ2-1 few TRBV3-1 CASSTRDRSYNEQFF TGTGCCAGCAGCACCCGGGACAGATCCTACAATGAGCAGTTCTTC
TRBD2 TRBJ2-3 . TRBV7-9 CASSLVTSGMTDTQYF TGTGCCAGCAGCTTAGTTACTAGCGGGATGACAGATACGCAGTATTTT
TRBD1 TRBJ2-2 . TRBV28 CASSRQGGRGELFF TGTGCCAGCAGCCGACAGGGGGGGCGCGGGGAGCTGTTTTTT
TRBD2 TRBJ2-1 . TRBV6-1 CASSTDSLLAGARNEQFF TGTGCCAGCAGTACAGACAGTCTACTAGCGGGAGCGCGAAATGAGCAGTTCTTC
TRBD2 TRBJ2-2 . TRBV10-3 CAISADKTSGSNTGELFF TGTGCCATCAGTGCCGACAAAACTAGCGGGAGTAACACCGGGGAGCTGTTTTTT
. TRBJ2-3 few TRBV6-1 CASSAPNTDTQYF TGTGCCAGCAGTGCCCCTAACACAGATACGCAGTATTTT
TRBD2 TRBJ2-5 few TRBV5-1 CASGRSSGGVSETQYF TGCGCCAGCGGAAGATCAAGCGGGGGGGTTTCAGAGACCCAGTACTTC
TRBD1 TRBJ2-5 few TRBV29-1 CSVDRDSVQETQYF TGCAGCGTTGACCGGGACAGCGTTCAAGAGACCCAGTACTTC
. TRBJ2-2 once TRBV6-1 CASRTTGGLAGELFF TGTGCCAGCAGGACCACTGGGGGGCTTGCCGGGGAGCTGTTTTTT
. TRBJ2-4 . TRBV10-3 CAISERSGRVAKNIQYF TGTGCCATCAGTGAACGTTCGGGCAGAGTAGCCAAAAACATTCAGTACTTC
TRBD1 TRBJ2-5 few TRBV5-5 CASSITSGTAKETQYF TGTGCTAGCAGCATTACCTCCGGGACAGCCAAAGAGACCCAGTACTTC
TRBD1 TRBJ1-2 . TRBV29-1 CSVEKGRGLYGYTF TGCAGCGTTGAAAAGGGTAGGGGGCTGTATGGCTACACCTTC
TRBD1 TRBJ2-6 . TRBV19 CASSIRQGSSGANVLTF TGTGCCAGTAGTATAAGACAGGGGAGCTCTGGGGCCAACGTCCTGACTTTC
TRBD1 TRBJ2-3 . TRBV6-2/TRBV6-3 CASSYRTGKTDTQYF TGTGCCAGCAGTTACCGGACAGGGAAGACAGATACGCAGTATTTT
. TRBJ2-3 . TRBV12-3/TRBV12-4 CASMQGGTDTQYF TGTGCCAGCATGCAGGGCGGCACAGATACGCAGTATTTT
TRBD1 TRBJ1-6 . TRBV7-2 CASSPSGQGGSPLHF TGTGCCAGCAGCCCATCGGGACAGGGGGGTTCACCCCTCCACTTT
. TRBJ2-3 . TRBV6-5 CASSYSISESTDTQYF TGTGCCAGCAGTTACAGCATCTCCGAGAGCACAGATACGCAGTATTTT
. TRBJ2-5 . TRBV7-2 CASSSQPRGTQYF TGTGCCAGCAGCTCACAGCCTCGCGGAACCCAGTACTTC
. TRBJ2-4 many TRBV6-1 CASSNSRDQGRGIQYF TGTGCCAGCAGTAATAGCCGGGACCAGGGCCGAGGGATTCAGTACTTC
. TRBJ2-5 . TRBV2 CASSGTGVETQYF TGTGCCAGCAGTGGAACGGGAGTGGAGACCCAGTACTTC
. TRBJ2-7 once TRBV18 CASSRSAGGQTLYEQYF TGTGCCAGCTCACGTTCCGCCGGGGGACAAACCCTCTACGAGCAGTACTTC
. TRBJ2-7 many TRBV6-2/TRBV6-3 CASADFTTYEQYF TGTGCCAGCGCGGACTTTACTACCTACGAGCAGTACTTC
. TRBJ2-1 . TRBV10-3 CAISNGEKNEQFF TGTGCCATCAGCAATGGGGAGAAAAATGAGCAGTTCTTC
TRBD1 TRBJ2-7 many TRBV29-1 CSAGTGIYEQYF TGCAGCGCAGGGACAGGGATCTACGAGCAGTACTTC
TRBD1 TRBJ2-1 . TRBV5-1 CASSLTRTGVNEQFF TGCGCCAGCAGCTTGACCCGGACAGGGGTAAATGAGCAGTTCTTC
TRBD1 TRBJ2-7 . TRBV10-1 CASSEGGTGTYEQYF TGCGCCAGCAGTGAGGGGGGGACAGGGACCTACGAGCAGTACTTC
. TRBJ2-3 few TRBV5-1 CASSPPSPADTQYF TGCGCCAGCAGCCCCCCCAGCCCCGCAGATACGCAGTATTTT
TRBD2 TRBJ2-1 . TRBV7-2 CASSPWGGNTYNEQFF TGTGCCAGCAGCCCCTGGGGGGGGAACACATACAATGAGCAGTTCTTC
TRBD2 TRBJ2-2 . TRBV5-1 CASSFREADTGELFF TGCGCCAGCAGCTTTCGGGAGGCGGACACCGGGGAGCTGTTTTTT
TRBD2 TRBJ2-7 . TRBV5-1 CASSFGLAGVKNEQYF TGCGCCAGCAGCTTCGGACTAGCGGGAGTCAAGAACGAGCAGTACTTC
TRBD1 TRBJ1-6 few TRBV7-9 CASSLPGQEGPLHF TGTGCCAGCAGCTTACCCGGACAGGAAGGCCCCCTCCACTTT
TRBD1 TRBJ2-7 few TRBV28 CASSTLDRGIRGEQYF TGTGCCAGCAGTACCCTGGACAGGGGAATCAGGGGCGAGCAGTACTTC
. TRBJ2-7 few TRBV24-1 CASVGGGYPYEQYF TGTGCCTCCGTAGGTGGGGGATACCCCTACGAGCAGTACTTC
TRBD2 TRBJ2-4 few TRBV11-2 CASSPGGTSGEVAKNIQYF TGTGCCAGCAGCCCGGGAGGGACTAGCGGGGAGGTAGCCAAAAACATTCAGTACTTC
TRBD2 TRBJ2-2 many TRBV12-3/TRBV12-4 CASSPGLLNTGELFF TGTGCCAGCAGTCCGGGACTACTGAACACCGGGGAGCTGTTTTTT
TRBD1 TRBJ2-5 . TRBV27 CASSLGTDGETQYF TGTGCCAGCAGTCTGGGGACAGACGGGGAGACCCAGTACTTC
TRBD1 TRBJ2-5 . TRBV6-5 CASSYQWTGLETQYF TGTGCCAGCAGTTACCAGTGGACAGGGTTGGAGACCCAGTACTTC
. TRBJ2-1 . TRBV7-9 CASSSQTDTNEQFF TGTGCCAGCAGCTCCCAGACAGATACCAATGAGCAGTTCTTC
. TRBJ2-2 . TRBV12-3/TRBV12-4 CASRKQENTGELFF TGTGCCAGCAGAAAACAGGAGAACACCGGGGAGCTGTTTTTT
TRBD2 TRBJ2-5 . TRBV6-1 CASSGRETGTSATQETQYF TGTGCCAGCAGTGGAAGAGAGACCGGGACTAGCGCCACCCAAGAGACCCAGTACTTC
. TRBJ1-1 few TRBV29-1 CSGHAGGQNTEAFF TGCAGCGGGCACGCGGGGGGCCAGAACACTGAAGCTTTCTTT
TRBD2 TRBJ2-5 . TRBV6-1 CASSEVGGGPETQYF TGTGCCAGCAGTGAAGTCGGGGGGGGACCAGAGACCCAGTACTTC
TRBD1 TRBJ1-1 many TRBV5-1 CASSQHAGGVPEAFF TGCGCCAGCAGCCAGCATGCAGGGGGCGTCCCTGAAGCTTTCTTT
TRBD1 TRBJ2-2 few TRBV4-2 CASSHPDRGTGELFF TGTGCCAGCAGCCACCCGGACAGGGGCACCGGGGAGCTGTTTTTT
. TRBJ2-5 . TRBV4-2 CASSQGGGLEETQYF TGTGCCAGCAGCCAAGGGGGCGGCTTGGAGGAGACCCAGTACTTC
. TRBJ2-7 few TRBV5-1 CASSGTIPLEQYF TGCGCCAGCAGCGGGACGATACCATTGGAGCAGTACTTC
TRBD1 TRBJ2-1 few TRBV7-2 CASTRTGYNEQFF TGTGCCAGCACGAGGACAGGATACAATGAGCAGTTCTTC
. TRBJ2-1 few TRBV2 CASKRADSSYNEQFF TGTGCCAGCAAGCGGGCCGACAGCTCCTACAATGAGCAGTTCTTC
. TRBJ2-2 many TRBV3-1 CASSPGTRPTGELFF TGTGCCAGCAGCCCCGGGACAAGGCCAACCGGGGAGCTGTTTTTT